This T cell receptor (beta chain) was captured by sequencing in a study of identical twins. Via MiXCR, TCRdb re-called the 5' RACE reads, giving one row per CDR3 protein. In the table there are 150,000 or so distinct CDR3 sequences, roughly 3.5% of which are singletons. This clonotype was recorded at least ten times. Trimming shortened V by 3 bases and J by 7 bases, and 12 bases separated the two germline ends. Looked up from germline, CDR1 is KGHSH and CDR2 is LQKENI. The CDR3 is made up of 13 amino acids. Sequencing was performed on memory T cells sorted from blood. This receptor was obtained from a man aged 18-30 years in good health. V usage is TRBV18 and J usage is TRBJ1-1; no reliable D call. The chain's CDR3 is CASSPDAGGEAFF. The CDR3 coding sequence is TGTGCCAGCTCACCGGACGCGGGCGGTGAAGCTTTCTTT.